These 23 T cell receptor beta chains share one sample of origin, sequenced in a study of blood T cell repertoires in COVID-19. Clones were read by immunoSEQ multiplex PCR, and TCRdb kept only the in-frame ones, dropping some. The sample carries some 99,000 clones, about 87% recorded once. Source material: peripheral blood. The source of these receptors is a woman in her forties or fifties with acute or convalescent COVID-19.

The chain is built from TRBV25-1 and TRBJ1-2; 8 bases line up with TRBD1. With V trimmed by 6 bases and J by 3 bases, 12 bases remained unmatched. Germline V gene data show CDR1 as MGHDK and CDR2 as SYGVNS. This CDR3 is built from 16 residues. In DNA form, the CDR3 reads TGTGCCAGCAGGGGACCTAGACAGGGGCGATACTATGGCTACACCTTC. Its translation is CASRGPRQGRYYGYTF.

The chain couples TRBV30 to TRBJ1-2; D gene ambiguous. Trimming shortened V by 0 bases and J by 7 bases, and 12 bases separated the two germline ends. The length of the CDR3 is 13 residues. Germline V gives CDR1 GTSNPN, CDR2 SVGIG (reference sequence). The DNA of the CDR3 is TGTGCCTGGAGTGTACGGTGGGGAGGTGGCTACACCTTC. Its translation: CAWSVRWGGGYTF. Looking up the rest from reference TRBV30 and TRBJ1-2 gives the full variable domain: SQTIHQWPATLVQPVGSPLSLECTVEGTSNPNLYWYRQAAGRGLQLLFYSVGIGQISSEVPQNLSASRPQDRQFILSSKKLLLSDSGFYLCAWSVRWGGGYTFGSGTRLTVV.

V and J are TRBV5-1 and TRBJ1-6, with D unclear. The CDR3 totals 14 residues. V shed 0 bases and J shed 10 bases, with 11 bases lying between them. Per the germline V gene, CDR1 is SGHRS and CDR2 is YFSETQ. The CDR3: CASSLEVVRSPLHF. In DNA form, the CDR3 reads TGCGCCAGCAGCTTGGAGGTGGTGAGGTCACCCCTCCACTTT. The whole variable domain, filled in from reference TRBV5-1 and TRBJ1-6, reads KAGVTQTPRYLIKTRGQQVTLSCSPISGHRSVSWYQQTPGQGLQFLFEYFSETQRNKGNFPGRFSGRQFSNSRSEMNVSTLELGDSALYLCASSLEVVRSPLHFGNGTRLTVT.

This clone has only a few counts. This chain links TRBV7-3 with TRBJ2-2; unclear D gene. Trimming took off 2 bases at V and 4 bases at J, with 5 bases between the two ends. This CDR3 comprises 13 residues. CDR1 is SGHTA, CDR2 FQGTGA, per germline. CDR3 residues: CASSLQLTGELFF. Here the CDR3 DNA reads TGTGCCAGCAGCTTACAACTCACCGGGGAGCTGTTTTTT.

The V and J genes are TRBV25-1 and TRBJ2-7; TRBD2 agrees at 7 bases. This CDR3 is built from 15 residues. The V gene's germline CDR1 is MGHDK and CDR2 SYGVNS. Trimming removed 5 bases from V and 6 bases from J; junction bases left unmatched: 13. The DNA of the CDR3 is TGTGCCAGCAGTAGATCGGGAGGCAGTATTTTCGAGCAGTACTTC. Encoded protein: CASSRSGGSIFEQYF.

The genes are TRBV12-3 or TRBV12-4 and TRBJ1-1; D is uncertain. This CDR3 is 13 amino acids long. V lost 3 bases and J lost 0, with 5 bases in between. CDR3 nucleotides: TGTGCCAGCAGTTTGGAGGTGAACACTGAAGCTTTCTTT. This codes for CASSLEVNTEAFF.

The chain is built from TRBV4-1 and TRBJ2-3; the match to TRBD2 covers 9 bases. In germline, CDR1 is MGHRA, CDR2 YSYEKL. V gave up 0 bases and J gave up 0 bases; unmatched junction bases: 10. The CDR3 is made up of 19 amino acids. For the CDR3, the DNA is TGCGCCAGCAGCCAAGATCTGGCTAGCGGGACCCCTAGCACAGATACGCAGTATTTT. This codes for CASSQDLASGTPSTDTQYF.

CDR3 residues: CASAWQGATGANVLTF. In nucleotides, the CDR3 is TGCGCCAGCGCGTGGCAGGGGGCTACCGGGGCCAACGTCCTGACTTTC. This chain joins TRBV5-1 and TRBJ2-6, with 8 bases matching TRBD1. There are 16 residues in the CDR3. Trimming cost V 7 bases and J 4 bases; bases outside gene matches: 10. Germline CDR1 reads SGHRS; CDR2 reads YFSETQ.

The table lists this clone with a count of one. The rearrangement uses TRBV15 and TRBJ1-1; 9 bases line up with TRBD1. Trimming at V came to 1 base and at J to 10 bases, leaving 13 bases not matched to a gene. The germline gives CDR1 LNHNV, CDR2 YYDKDF (reference sequence). CDR3 length equals 16 residues. The CDR3 DNA follows: TGTGCCACCAGCAGAGCCTTGGGGACAGGGATGTTTCTAGCTTTCTTT. This sequence encodes CATSRALGTGMFLAFF.

The chain carries TRBV9 and TRBJ2-7, with TRBD1 matching over 8 bases. The ends lost 3 bases at V and 2 bases at J; junction bases unmatched: 7. The CDR3 covers 15 residues. Germline V gene sequence: CDR1 SGDLS, CDR2 YYNGEE. The CDR3 region has the DNA TGTGCCAGCAGCGCCTCCGGGACAGGCCCCTACGAGCAGTACTTC. Amino acids: CASSASGTGPYEQYF.

The CDR3, as DNA: TGTGCCAGCAGCCAAGATGAGGGTCCGGGCGGGGAGCTGTTTTTT. Protein product: CASSQDEGPGGELFF. This chain links TRBV4-2 with TRBJ2-2; D might be TRBD2 (5 bases). The CDR3 runs 15 residues. Trimming shortened V by 0 bases and J by 7 bases, and 12 bases separated the two germline ends. Germline V gene data show CDR1 as LGHNA and CDR2 as YNFKEQ.

The chain carries TRBV24-1 and TRBJ1-2; perhaps TRBD1 as D (5 bases). Germline V gene data show CDR1 as KGHDR and CDR2 as SFDVKD. Trimming left V 3 bases short and J 9 bases short, with 13 bases between. The CDR3 sequence is 13 residues long. Here the CDR3 DNA reads TGTGCCACCAGTGATCCCCTTCGGGGGAGCTACACCTTC. This encodes CATSDPLRGSYTF.

The J gene is TRBJ2-1, the V gene TRBV7-8; a possible D gene is TRBD2 (5 bases). Trimming removed 3 bases from V and 9 bases from J, with 18 bases in between. The CDR3 covers 15 residues. CDR1 SGHVS and CDR2 FQNEAQ come from the germline V gene. CDR3 DNA sequence: TGTGCCAGCAGCTTTACCCAACTTAAACGGGGTGAGCAGTTCTTC. Translated: CASSFTQLKRGEQFF.

This clone was seen a handful of times. This rearrangement joins TRBV7-3 to TRBJ2-7, with 7 positions matching TRBD1. Trimming at V came to 5 bases and at J to 7 bases, leaving 14 bases not matched to a gene. CDR1 and CDR2 (germline): SGHTA, FQGTGA. This CDR3 comprises 15 residues. CDR3 nucleotide sequence: TGTGCCAGCAGCCCATCTCTGGGACAGATGGTAGAGCAGTACTTC. It yields the protein CASSPSLGQMVEQYF.

J is TRBJ1-1 and V is TRBV7-9, with 12 bases identical to TRBD1. Trimming cost V 5 bases and J 9 bases; bases outside gene matches: 7. The CDR3 totals 14 residues. Germline CDR1 is SEHNR and CDR2 is FQNEAQ (reference sequence). The CDR3 DNA is TGTGCCAGCAGCGGAGAGGGACAGGGGGCCAAAGCTTTCTTT. As protein: CASSGEGQGAKAFF.

The chain joins TRBV6-5 to TRBJ1-4, with D perhaps matching TRBD1 (5 bases). Deletions cut 0 bases from V and 8 bases from J, with 13 bases between. This CDR3 is built from 15 residues. Germline CDR1 and CDR2: MNHEY and SVGAGI. In DNA, the CDR3 is TGTGCCAGCAGTTACTCGACCGGGGCGGGAGAAAAACTGTTTTTT. This translates into CASSYSTGAGEKLFF.

This chain links TRBV18 with TRBJ2-2, with D uncertain. V lost 3 bases to trimming and J lost 8 bases, with 16 bases between them. The CDR3 spans 15 residues. The germline V gene encodes CDR1 KGHSH and CDR2 LQKENI. CDR3 region: CASSPVLQPLGELFF. For the CDR3, the DNA is TGTGCCAGCTCACCCGTCCTACAGCCGTTGGGGGAGCTGTTTTTT. The full variable domain, in which reference TRBV18 and TRBJ2-2 provide the parts outside the CDR3, is NAGVMQNPRHLVRRRGQEARLRCSPMKGHSHVYWYRQLPEEGLKFMVYLQKENIIDESGMPKERFSAEFPKEGPSILRIQQVVRGDSAAYFCASSPVLQPLGELFFGEGSRLTVL.

J is TRBJ1-1 and V is TRBV18; D might be TRBD1 (6 bases). The CDR3 extends over 14 amino acids. V lost 5 bases and J 3 bases, leaving 13 bases between the germline ends. Germline V CDR1 and CDR2: KGHSH, LQKENI. CDR3 loop: CASSSDRTYTEAFF. CDR3 in DNA: TGTGCCAGCTCATCGGACAGAACGTACACTGAAGCTTTCTTT.

The chain has TRBV18 and TRBJ2-7, with D possibly being TRBD1 (8 bases). Germline CDR1 and CDR2: KGHSH and LQKENI. CDR3 size: 17 residues. Trimming stripped 0 bases from V and 2 bases from J, with 17 bases between. For the CDR3, the DNA is TGTGCCAGCTCACCACCTTGGGGGGGACAGGTCGCCTACGAGCAGTACTTC. It is translated as CASSPPWGGQVAYEQYF.

The chain has TRBV9 and TRBJ1-1; TRBD1 might be the D (5 bases). The germline gives CDR1 SGDLS, CDR2 YYNGEE. V gave up 5 bases and J gave up 0 bases, with 14 bases separating them. This CDR3 has 15 amino acids. CDR3 residues: CASREKGALNTEAFF. CDR3 nucleotides: TGTGCCAGCAGAGAAAAAGGGGCTTTGAACACTGAAGCTTTCTTT. Filled out from reference TRBV9 and TRBJ1-1, the complete variable domain reads DSGVTQTPKHLITATGQRVTLRCSPRSGDLSVYWYQQSLDQGLQFLIQYYNGEERAKGNILERFSAQQFPDLHSELNLSSLELGDSALYFCASREKGALNTEAFFGQGTRLTVV.

The chain links TRBV6-5 to TRBJ2-3; 10 positions agree with TRBD2. V shed 5 bases and J 3 bases; nucleotides not matched to a gene: 2. Germline V gene data show CDR1 as MNHEY and CDR2 as SVGAGI. CDR3 length: 14 residues. The CDR3 loop is CASSLAGATDTQYF. CDR3 in DNA: TGTGCCAGCAGTCTAGCGGGGGCTACAGATACGCAGTATTTT.

The chain has TRBV7-3 and TRBJ1-6; 8 bases are shared with TRBD1. The CDR3 sequence is 20 residues long. Germline V lookup: CDR1 SGHTA, CDR2 FQGTGA. J gave up 0 bases and V 1 base, and 11 bases lay outside the gene matches. The CDR3 nucleotides are TGTGCCAGCAGCTTAAGTGAGGTACAGGGGGATGGCTCCTATAATTCACCCCTCCACTTT. This encodes CASSLSEVQGDGSYNSPLHF.

CDR3 in DNA: TGCGCCAGCAGCCCCGGAGACAGAGTATATGGCTACACCTTC. Amino acids: CASSPGDRVYGYTF. V usage is TRBV5-1 and J usage is TRBJ1-2; possible D gene TRBD1, 5 bases. Germline CDR1 is SGHRS and CDR2 is YFSETQ. The CDR3 is 14 amino acids. The V gene lost 4 bases and the J gene lost 5 bases, with 15 bases spanning the gap.